These 24 T cell receptor beta chains share one sample of origin, sequenced in a study of blood T cell repertoires in COVID-19. TCRdb's table, derived via immunoSEQ multiplex PCR, lists solely in-frame clones and lacks some. The repertoire holds roughly 330,000 clones, with over 80% as singletons. The source material was peripheral blood. The receptors originated from a man aged 25-45 years with COVID-19, enrolled during active disease.

The V call is TRBV9, the J call TRBJ2-2, with 7 bases aligning to TRBD2. Germline CDR1 SGDLS, CDR2 YYNGEE. The CDR3 is 16 amino acids. Trimming took 0 bases from V and 3 from J; bases not matched to a gene: 5. The CDR3 reads CASSVASGFYTGELFF. CDR3 in DNA: TGTGCCAGCAGCGTAGCTAGCGGCTTTTACACCGGGGAGCTGTTTTTT.

The rearrangement joins TRBV5-1 to TRBJ2-7, with 10 positions matching TRBD1. From germline, CDR1 is SGHRS and CDR2 YFSETQ. The CDR3 sequence is 17 residues long. V lost 0 bases and J lost 1; bases outside the gene matches: 7. DNA for the CDR3: TGCGCCAGCAGCTTGGCTCGGGACAGGGGCCCATCCTACGAGCAGTACTTC. This codes for CASSLARDRGPSYEQYF.

The chain has TRBV19 and TRBJ1-5, with a weak D call TRBD1 (5 bases). CDR1 LNHDA and CDR2 SQIVND come from the germline V gene (reference sequence). Trimming took off 9 bases at V and 9 bases at J, with 15 bases between the two ends. The CDR3 is 12 residues long. The CDR3 DNA follows: TGTGCCAGCTCCGGGACTCCTGGGCCCCAGCATTTT. Translating gives CASSGTPGPQHF.

The chain employs TRBV28 and TRBJ2-3; a possible D gene is TRBD2 (6 bases). This CDR3 contains 15 residues. V shed 5 bases and J shed 4 bases, with 16 bases lying between them. The germline CDR1 and CDR2 sequences are MDHEN and SYDVKM. CDR3 sequence reads: CASSPTGVRADTQYF. In nucleotides, the CDR3 is TGTGCCAGCAGTCCAACGGGGGTTAGGGCAGATACGCAGTATTTT.

The CDR3 DNA follows: TGTGCCAGCAGCTTTAGCGGGGGCCCAACAGATACGCAGTATTTT. It specifies CASSFSGGPTDTQYF. The rearrangement links TRBV7-2 to TRBJ2-3, with TRBD2 matching 9 bases. Germline CDR1 and CDR2: SGHTA and FQGNSA. The V gene end was trimmed by 3 bases and the J gene end by 3 bases; junction bases not matched to a gene: 4. There are 15 residues in the CDR3.

V usage is TRBV20-1 and J usage is TRBJ2-5; D call uncertain. The length of the CDR3 is 10 residues. Germline V gene data show CDR1 as DFQATT and CDR2 as SNEGSKA (reference sequence). Deletions cut 5 bases from V and 5 bases from J, with 6 bases between. The CDR3 spells CSASVETQYF. The CDR3 region has the DNA TGCAGTGCTTCGGTGGAGACCCAGTACTTC.

The chain combines TRBV11-2 with TRBJ2-5; no clear D. Trimming shortened V by 5 bases and J by 0 bases, and 16 bases separated the two germline ends. The CDR3 is made up of 16 amino acids. Germline CDR1 reads SGHAT; CDR2 reads FQNNGV. The DNA of the CDR3 is TGTGCCAGCAGCCCAAGAGGCGGCAGCTACCAAGAGACCCAGTACTTC. It encodes CASSPRGGSYQETQYF.

The rearrangement links TRBV30 to TRBJ2-5, with 9 positions matching TRBD2. Germline CDR1 reads GTSNPN; CDR2 reads SVGIG (reference sequence). The CDR3 sequence is 15 residues long. V was clipped by 2 bases and J by 5 bases; unmatched bases: 9. For the CDR3, the DNA is TGTGCCTGGAGTTCTGGACTAGCGACAGGGGAGACCCAGTACTTC. Protein product: CAWSSGLATGETQYF.

About this clone: The same CDR3 can be traced to other DNA sequences in this sample. V and J are TRBV27 and TRBJ2-7, with 11 bases identical to TRBD1. Looked up from germline, CDR1 is MNHEY and CDR2 is SMNVEV (reference sequence). Trimming cost V 2 bases and J 6 bases; bases outside gene matches: 3. The CDR3 is 14 residues long. This CDR3 is CASSLGQGAGEQYF. The CDR3 bases are TGTGCCAGCAGTTTAGGACAGGGGGCCGGCGAGCAGTACTTC.

This clone was observed a handful of times. The chain carries TRBV28 and TRBJ1-1; 7 nucleotides align to TRBD1. The CDR3 totals 12 residues. Trimming removed 11 bases from V and 3 bases from J; junction bases left unmatched: 6. Germline CDR1 and CDR2: MDHEN and SYDVKM. CDR3 protein: CASIQGYTEAFF. The CDR3 DNA is TGTGCCTCGATACAGGGGTACACTGAAGCTTTCTTT. Based on the CDR3 plus reference TRBV28 and TRBJ1-1, the full variable domain is DVKVTQSSRYLVKRTGEKVFLECVQDMDHENMFWYRQDPGLGLRLIYFSYDVKMKEKGDIPEGYSVSREKKERFSLILESASTNQTSMYLCASIQGYTEAFFGQGTRLTVV.

The rearrangement uses TRBV27 and TRBJ2-7; D is unresolved. Germline V gene data show CDR1 as MNHEY and CDR2 as SMNVEV (reference sequence). CDR3 size: 13 residues. With 3 bases removed from V and 3 bases from J, the gap between germline ends came to 9 bases. CDR3 nucleotides: TGTGCCAGCAGTTTGGGCCGCAACTACGAGCAGTACTTC. This encodes CASSLGRNYEQYF.

This clone was seen a handful of times. The genes are TRBV5-6 and TRBJ1-2, with D possibly being TRBD1 (6 bases). The CDR3 has 14 amino acids. Germline V gives CDR1 SGHDT, CDR2 YYEEEE. V was trimmed by 0 bases and J by 0 bases, leaving 6 bases between them. CDR3 sequence (DNA): TGTGCCAGCAGCTTGGGACAGGCTAACTATGGCTACACCTTC. Translated, it gives CASSLGQANYGYTF.

The chain is built from TRBV5-6 and TRBJ1-1; D not resolved. The CDR3 has 16 residues. CDR1 SGHDT and CDR2 YYEEEE come from the germline V gene. With 1 base removed from V and 4 bases from J, the gap between germline ends came to 17 bases. The CDR3 region has the DNA TGTGCCAGCAGCTTGTTATCGTGGGGTCGGGGCACTGAAGCTTTCTTT. This codes for CASSLLSWGRGTEAFF.

The CDR3 here is CAWSSPGRGYEQFF. The CDR3 DNA follows: TGTGCCTGGAGTTCCCCGGGGCGGGGCTATGAGCAGTTCTTC. V gene TRBV30 combines with J gene TRBJ2-1; maybe TRBD2 (6 bases). CDR3 length: 14 residues. Germline values: CDR1 GTSNPN, CDR2 SVGIG (reference sequence). V shed 2 bases and J shed 8 bases, with 16 bases lying between them. Complete variable domain (other parts from reference TRBV30 and TRBJ2-1): SQTIHQWPATLVQPVGSPLSLECTVEGTSNPNLYWYRQAAGRGLQLLFYSVGIGQISSEVPQNLSASRPQDRQFILSSKKLLLSDSGFYLCAWSSPGRGYEQFFGPGTRLTVL.

The CDR3 DNA reads TGTGCCAGCAGCTTAGGGGCTAGCGGGGACACCGGGGAGCTGTTTTTT. This sequence encodes CASSLGASGDTGELFF. The chain combines TRBV11-2 with TRBJ2-2; 9 bases align to TRBD2. After removal of 1 base from V and 3 bases from J, the junction contained 3 bases not matched to a gene. Germline loops: CDR1 SGHAT, CDR2 FQNNGV. The CDR3 covers 16 residues.

The J gene is TRBJ1-6, the V gene TRBV19; no firm D call. The germline V gene encodes CDR1 LNHDA and CDR2 SQIVND (reference sequence). V gave up 5 bases and J gave up 7 bases, with 6 bases separating them. The CDR3 is 12 amino acids. CDR3 nucleotide sequence: TGTGCCAGTAGTTCGTCGAATTCACCCCTCCACTTT. Translating gives CASSSSNSPLHF.

The J gene is TRBJ1-2, the V gene TRBV24-1; 8 positions match TRBD1. The CDR3 is made up of 12 amino acids. J lost 8 bases, V lost 5 bases, and 3 bases had no gene match. Germline values: CDR1 KGHDR, CDR2 SFDVKD. CDR3 sequence reads: CATSGQGSGYTF. The DNA of the CDR3 is TGTGCCACCAGTGGACAGGGGAGCGGCTACACCTTC.

J is TRBJ1-5 and V is TRBV10-1, with 10 positions matching TRBD1. Germline V gene lookup returns CDR1 WNHNN and CDR2 SYGVQD (reference sequence). The J segment lost 3 bases and the V segment lost 3 bases, leaving 20 bases of the junction unmatched. There are 21 residues in the CDR3. DNA for the CDR3: TGCGCCAGCAGTGAAGCCCCGGTCCGGGACAGGGGATACCTTGTCAATCAGCCCCAGCATTTT. This sequence encodes CASSEAPVRDRGYLVNQPQHF.

The CDR3 nucleotides are TGCGCCAGCAGCTCAAACCGACAGGGACCCTACGAGCAGTACTTC. Residues: CASSSNRQGPYEQYF. The genes are TRBV5-1 and TRBJ2-7, with 7 bases aligning to TRBD1. CDR3 length: 15 amino acids. The V segment lost 3 bases and the J segment 2 bases; nucleotides outside the gene matches: 8. Germline V gene sequence: CDR1 SGHRS, CDR2 YFSETQ.

The chain's CDR3 is CASRPRRGSILQETQYF. CDR3 DNA sequence: TGTGCCAGCAGACCCCGACGCGGGTCCATTTTACAAGAGACCCAGTACTTC. The chain joins TRBV28 to TRBJ2-5, with D possibly being TRBD2 (5 bases). The CDR3 sequence is 17 residues long. V shed 6 bases and J shed 2 bases, with 22 bases lying between them. Germline CDR1 and CDR2: MDHEN and SYDVKM.

The V call is TRBV3-1 (or the pseudogene TRBV3-2), the J call TRBJ2-2; 9 bases agree with TRBD1. The J segment lost 2 bases and the V segment lost 4 bases, leaving 5 bases of the junction unmatched. Germline V gene lookup returns CDR1 LGHDT and CDR2 YNNKEL (reference sequence). There are 16 residues in the CDR3. DNA of the CDR3: TGTGCCAGCAGCCGTTCGGACAGGGGTAACACCGGGGAGCTGTTTTTT. Translation: CASSRSDRGNTGELFF.

The chain employs TRBV11-2 and TRBJ2-7; TRBD2 aligns across 13 bases. J was trimmed by 0 bases and V by 6 bases; bases with no gene match: 8. The CDR3 sequence is 17 residues long. Germline V lookup: CDR1 SGHAT, CDR2 FQNNGV. The CDR3 loop reads CASRRTSGRSGSYEQYF. The CDR3 region has the DNA TGTGCCAGCAGAAGGACTAGCGGGAGATCGGGCTCCTACGAGCAGTACTTC.

The chain combines TRBV3-1 (or the pseudogene TRBV3-2) with TRBJ2-7, with a possible D match to TRBD1 (6 bases). The CDR3 extends over 13 amino acids. The V end lost 4 bases, the J end lost 2 bases, and 9 bases lay between the germline ends. Germline CDR1 and CDR2: LGHDT and YNNKEL (reference sequence). CDR3 region: CASSRWGPYEQYF. The CDR3 DNA reads as TGTGCCAGCAGCCGCTGGGGGCCCTACGAGCAGTACTTC.

This clone was found once. The chain couples TRBV7-3 to TRBJ2-1, with D unclear. Trimming stripped 5 bases from V and 4 bases from J, with 15 bases between. The V gene's germline CDR1 is SGHTA and CDR2 FQGTGA. There are 15 residues in the CDR3. CDR3 sequence reads: CASSPRPRSYNEQFF. CDR3 DNA sequence: TGTGCCAGCAGCCCCCGACCCAGGTCGTACAATGAGCAGTTCTTC.